Sequencing of this T cell receptor beta chain was carried out in a study of blood T cell repertoires in COVID-19. Study background: Whether acute or convalescent, the COVID-19 samples came from the United States, Italy and Spain.

Individuals drawn from about two dozen US areas were roughly 18 to 95 years old. Each participant's cohort was designated according to participant-reported clinical history. Germline V lookup: CDR1 LNHDA, CDR2 SQIVND (reference sequence). V lost 4 bases and J 1 base, leaving 16 bases between the germline ends. There are 17 residues in the CDR3. Authors' processing steps: For nucleated cells, counts were estimated from reference gene primer amplification. Method: immunoSEQ multiplex PCR; TCRdb's copy keeps in-frame clones and lacks some. The DNA was the basis for D and trimming; V, J and clone size are from that table. The data show roughly 180,000 clones, roughly 80% seen once.

The chain recombines TRBV19 with TRBJ2-2, with D tentatively TRBD1 (5 bases). This TCR was recovered from a woman aged 40-49 years with acute COVID-19. The sequenced sample consisted of PBMCs or T cells enriched from blood (not recorded which). The DNA of the CDR3 is TGTGCCAGTAGTACGTCAGGGCGGCGCATGAACACCGGGGAGCTGTTTTTT. This codes for CASSTSGRRMNTGELFF.